This T cell receptor beta chain was observed in a study of cytomegalovirus exposure and HLA in healthy donors. The donors were part of the validation cohort, which consisted of about 130 subjects and was separate from the first cohort of 666 subjects. The ends lost 4 bases at V and 0 bases at J; junction bases unmatched: 8. Germline V gives CDR1 SGHTA, CDR2 FQGTGA. The CDR3 extends over 18 amino acids. Generated by immunoSEQ multiplex PCR, the TCRdb table keeps only in-frame clones and is missing some. The sample lists about 78,000 clones; 90% to 96% were seen once. Comments on this clone: Its antigen is currently unknown.

Study findings and constraints: Altogether, 170 or so TCR beta chains were recorded as cytomegalovirus-associated. The CMV antigen specificity of a few CMV-associated chains was confirmed through in vitro analysis.

The V and J genes are TRBV7-3 and TRBJ2-3; 12 bases match TRBD2. Sequences were obtained from PBMCs. The source of this sequence is a man between 18 and 29 years old in good health and CMV-seropositive. CDR3 residues: CASSSGRTSGMSTDTQYF. In DNA, the CDR3 is TGTGCCAGCAGCTCAGGCCGGACTAGCGGGATGAGCACAGATACGCAGTATTTT.